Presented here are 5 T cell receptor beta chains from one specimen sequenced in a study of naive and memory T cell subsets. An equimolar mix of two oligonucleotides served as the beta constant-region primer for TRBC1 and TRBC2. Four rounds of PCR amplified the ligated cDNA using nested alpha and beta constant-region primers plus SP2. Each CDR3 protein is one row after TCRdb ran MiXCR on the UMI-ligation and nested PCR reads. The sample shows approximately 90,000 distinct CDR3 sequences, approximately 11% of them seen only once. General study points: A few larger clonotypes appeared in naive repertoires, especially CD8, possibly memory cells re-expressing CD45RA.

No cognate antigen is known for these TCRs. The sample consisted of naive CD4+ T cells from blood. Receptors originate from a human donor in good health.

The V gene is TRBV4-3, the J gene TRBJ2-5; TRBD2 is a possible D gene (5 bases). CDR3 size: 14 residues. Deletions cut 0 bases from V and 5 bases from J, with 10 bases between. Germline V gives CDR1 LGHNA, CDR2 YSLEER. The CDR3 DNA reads TGCGCCAGCAGCCAAGAGGACTCGGGGGAGACCCAGTACTTC. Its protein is CASSQEDSGETQYF.

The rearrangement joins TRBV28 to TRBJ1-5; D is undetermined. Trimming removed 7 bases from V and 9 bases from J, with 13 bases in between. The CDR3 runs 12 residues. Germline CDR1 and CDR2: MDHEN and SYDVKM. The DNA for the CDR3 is TGTGCCAGCACGTTGGGGATTCTGCCCCAGCATTTT. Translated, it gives CASTLGILPQHF.

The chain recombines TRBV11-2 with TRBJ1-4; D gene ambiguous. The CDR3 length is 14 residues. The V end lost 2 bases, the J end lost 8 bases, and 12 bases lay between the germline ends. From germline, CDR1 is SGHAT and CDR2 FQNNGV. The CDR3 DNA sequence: TGTGCCAGCAGCTTAAGAGGCGATAAGGAAAAACTGTTTTTT. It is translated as CASSLRGDKEKLFF.

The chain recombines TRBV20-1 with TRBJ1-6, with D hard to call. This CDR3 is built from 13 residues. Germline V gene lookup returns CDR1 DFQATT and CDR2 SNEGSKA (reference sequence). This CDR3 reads CSFRTDYNSPLHF. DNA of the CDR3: TGCAGCTTCCGGACCGATTATAATTCACCCCTCCACTTT.

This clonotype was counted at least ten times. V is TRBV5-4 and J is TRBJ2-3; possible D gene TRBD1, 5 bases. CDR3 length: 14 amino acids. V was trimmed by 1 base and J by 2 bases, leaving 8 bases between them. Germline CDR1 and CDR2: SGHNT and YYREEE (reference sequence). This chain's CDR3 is CASSLTGSTDTQYF. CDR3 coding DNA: TGTGCCAGCAGCTTGACAGGATCCACAGATACGCAGTATTTT.